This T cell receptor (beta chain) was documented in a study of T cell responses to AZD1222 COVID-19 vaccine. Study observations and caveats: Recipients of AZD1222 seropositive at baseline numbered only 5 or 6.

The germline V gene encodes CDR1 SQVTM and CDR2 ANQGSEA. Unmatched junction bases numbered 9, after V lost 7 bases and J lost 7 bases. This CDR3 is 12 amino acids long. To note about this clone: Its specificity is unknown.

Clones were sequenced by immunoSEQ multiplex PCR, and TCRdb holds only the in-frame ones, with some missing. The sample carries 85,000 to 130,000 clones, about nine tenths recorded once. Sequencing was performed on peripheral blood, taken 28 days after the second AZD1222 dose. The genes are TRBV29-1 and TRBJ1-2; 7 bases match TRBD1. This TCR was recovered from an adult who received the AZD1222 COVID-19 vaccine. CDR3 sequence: CSETDRAGGYTF. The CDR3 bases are TGCAGCGAAACCGACAGGGCCGGTGGCTACACCTTC.